This T cell receptor beta chain was identified during a study of OX40 agonist ivuxolimab in advanced cancers. Notes on the study in general: A proportion of nonresponders additionally exhibited low normalized T-cell clonal expansion.

Here immunoSEQ multiplex PCR was the method, and the copy in TCRdb shows in-frame clones only, minus some. The sample contains tens of thousands of clones, roughly 85% of which appear only once. As to this clone: The antigen remains unidentified.

Germline V lookup: CDR1 MNHEY, CDR2 SVGAGI. V shed 6 bases and J 9 bases; nucleotides not matched to a gene: 7. The CDR3 has 14 residues. This chain links TRBV6-5 with TRBJ2-1; 11 positions match TRBD2. The source was CD4+ or CD8+ T cells sorted from blood, collected in a trial of the OX40 agonist ivuxolimab. The source of this sequence is an adult with an advanced solid tumor such as melanoma, head and neck, liver or kidney cancer. CDR3 nucleotides: TGTGCCAGCAGCTTTAGCGGGAGGGCCGGTGAGCAGTTCTTC. This encodes CASSFSGRAGEQFF.